This TCR beta chain came from a study of CD8 T cells in Susac syndrome. Study in general: Treatment at blood withdrawal was none, corticosteroids, or intravenous immunoglobulin alone in Susac syndrome patients. Overall study findings and caveats: There were around 17 Susac-specific public clones in total CD8+ repertoires and five in CD8+ TEMRA repertoires.

Between the trimmed V and J ends, which lost 6 bases and 2 bases, there was a span of 23 bases. There are 17 residues in the CDR3. Germline V gene lookup returns CDR1 SQVTM and CDR2 ANQGSEA. Reverse transcription of roughly 0.5 to 1 ug RNA used random hexamers. TCRdb re-called the immunoSEQ multiplex PCR reads through MiXCR, storing one row per CDR3 protein. The sample records more than 65,000 distinct CDR3 sequences, around 93% being singletons. As concerns this clonotype: Antigen unknown.

Patients with Susac syndrome met the recently defined diagnostic criteria for definite or probable disease. Bulk CD8+ and CD4+ cells came from magnetic negative isolation; CD8+ TEMRA by FACS. The sequenced sample consisted of CD8+ T cells from PBMCs. The chain uses TRBV29-1 and TRBJ2-1; tentatively, D is TRBD1 or TRBD2 (6 bases each). This TCR came from a human donor with Susac syndrome. CDR3 sequence: CSVEGGRQGRTYNEQFF. In DNA, the CDR3 is TGCAGCGTCGAGGGAGGTAGGCAGGGGAGGACCTACAATGAGCAGTTCTTC.